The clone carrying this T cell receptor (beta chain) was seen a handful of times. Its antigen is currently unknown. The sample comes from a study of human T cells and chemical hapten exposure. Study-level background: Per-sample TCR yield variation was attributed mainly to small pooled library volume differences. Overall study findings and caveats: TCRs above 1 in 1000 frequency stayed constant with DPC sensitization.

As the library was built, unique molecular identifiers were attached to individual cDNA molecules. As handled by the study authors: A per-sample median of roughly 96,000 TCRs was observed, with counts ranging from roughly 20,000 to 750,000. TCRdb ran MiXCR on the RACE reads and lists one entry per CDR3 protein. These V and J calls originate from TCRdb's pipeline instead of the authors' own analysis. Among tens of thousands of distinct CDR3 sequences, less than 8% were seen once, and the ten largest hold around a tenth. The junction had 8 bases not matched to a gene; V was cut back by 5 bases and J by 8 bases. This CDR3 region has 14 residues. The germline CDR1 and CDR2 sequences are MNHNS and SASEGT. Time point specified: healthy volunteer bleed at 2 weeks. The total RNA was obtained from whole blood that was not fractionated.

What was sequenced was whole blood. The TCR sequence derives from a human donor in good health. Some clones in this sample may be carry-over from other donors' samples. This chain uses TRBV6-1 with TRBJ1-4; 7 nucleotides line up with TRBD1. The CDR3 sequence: CASSSDRMGEKLFF. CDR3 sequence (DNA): TGTGCCAGCAGTTCGGACAGGATGGGAGAAAAACTGTTTTTT.